These T cell receptor beta chains were read from a single sample in a study of blood T cell repertoires in COVID-19. Assay: immunoSEQ multiplex PCR; the TCRdb copy retains only in-frame clones and omits some. Among some 250,000 clones listed, approximately 90% were seen once. The source material was PBMCs or T cells enriched from blood (not recorded which). The receptor source for this set is a man between 18 and 29 years old who had recovered from COVID-19. Each CDR3 is given with its conserved first and last residue. A D gene is named only where the DNA matches it firmly. Not every row has a clone size; where given, it reads once, few, many or a size class.

clone size: once; V gene: TRBV3-1/TRBV3-2; D gene: -; J gene: TRBJ2-4; CDR3 DNA: TGTGCCAGCAGCCAAGAACCAGGAGCAAGAGGGAACATTCAGTACTTC; CDR3 protein: CASSQEPGARGNIQYF
clone size: -; V gene: TRBV4-1; D gene: TRBD2; J gene: TRBJ2-5; CDR3 DNA: TGCGCCAGCAGTTCGGGGGGGCAAGAGACCCAGTACTTC; CDR3 protein: CASSSGGQETQYF
clone size: -; V gene: TRBV19; D gene: TRBD1; J gene: TRBJ1-1; CDR3 DNA: TGTGCCAGTATAGGACAGGGGCTAAGGAACACTGAAGCTTTCTTT; CDR3 protein: CASIGQGLRNTEAFF
clone size: -; V gene: TRBV3-1/TRBV3-2; D gene: -; J gene: TRBJ1-6; CDR3 DNA: TGTGCCAGCAGCCAAGACGCCTGGAGCTCCTATAATTCACCCCTCCACTTT; CDR3 protein: CASSQDAWSSYNSPLHF
clone size: -; V gene: TRBV19; D gene: -; J gene: TRBJ1-5; CDR3 DNA: TGTGCCAGTACAGGGTATAGCAATCAGCCCCAGCATTTT; CDR3 protein: CASTGYSNQPQHF
clone size: -; V gene: TRBV28; D gene: TRBD1; J gene: TRBJ1-5; CDR3 DNA: TGTGCCAGCAGTACAGGGGGGAGCAATCAGCCCCAGCATTTT; CDR3 protein: CASSTGGSNQPQHF
clone size: -; V gene: TRBV6-5; D gene: TRBD1; J gene: TRBJ2-7; CDR3 DNA: TGTGCCAGCAGTTCCCGGACAGGGATGTGGGAGCAGTACTTC; CDR3 protein: CASSSRTGMWEQYF
clone size: -; V gene: TRBV6-5; D gene: TRBD2; J gene: TRBJ2-1; CDR3 DNA: TGTGCCAGCAGCCGACTAGCGGGGGGGCAAGTTGAGCAGTTCTTC; CDR3 protein: CASSRLAGGQVEQFF
clone size: -; V gene: TRBV11-2; D gene: -; J gene: TRBJ2-1; CDR3 DNA: TGTGCCAGCAGCTTAGATCCAGTCAGCTCCTACAATGAGCAGTTCTTC; CDR3 protein: CASSLDPVSSYNEQFF
clone size: -; V gene: TRBV7-3; D gene: TRBD2; J gene: TRBJ2-1; CDR3 DNA: TGTGCCAGCAGCTTGCTGGGAGGGTACAATGAGCAGTTCTTC; CDR3 protein: CASSLLGGYNEQFF
clone size: once; V gene: TRBV6-5; D gene: -; J gene: TRBJ1-1; CDR3 DNA: TGTGCCAGCAGTTACCGGGCAGGGTTGAACACTGAAGCTTTCTTT; CDR3 protein: CASSYRAGLNTEAFF
clone size: -; V gene: TRBV2; D gene: -; J gene: TRBJ1-5; CDR3 DNA: TGTGCCAGCGGAGTGGACCCCAGGCGGGTATTGAGCAATCAGCCCCAGCATTTT; CDR3 protein: CASGVDPRRVLSNQPQHF
clone size: -; V gene: TRBV6-5; D gene: -; J gene: TRBJ1-1; CDR3 DNA: TGTGCCAGCACCCTCGCAAGGGGAGGCGGGGAAGCTTTCTTT; CDR3 protein: CASTLARGGGEAFF
clone size: -; V gene: TRBV7-2; D gene: TRBD1; J gene: TRBJ1-6; CDR3 DNA: TGTGCCAGCAGCTTAGCCACAGGGGTCTATAATTCACCCCTCCACTTT; CDR3 protein: CASSLATGVYNSPLHF
clone size: -; V gene: TRBV28; D gene: TRBD1; J gene: TRBJ2-7; CDR3 DNA: TGTGCCAGCAGTGCCCGGGACAGGGCCTTCTACGAGCAGTACTTC; CDR3 protein: CASSARDRAFYEQYF
clone size: -; V gene: TRBV9; D gene: -; J gene: TRBJ1-1; CDR3 DNA: TGTGCCAGCAGCGTAGGAAGCGGCCTGAACACTGAAGCTTTCTTT; CDR3 protein: CASSVGSGLNTEAFF
clone size: -; V gene: TRBV6-5; D gene: TRBD1; J gene: TRBJ1-1; CDR3 DNA: TGTGCCAGCAGTAATCCAGGGGGCCCTGAAGCTTTCTTT; CDR3 protein: CASSNPGGPEAFF
clone size: -; V gene: TRBV12-5; D gene: -; J gene: TRBJ2-3; CDR3 DNA: TGTGCTAGTGGTTTGGTATTGGGGGCGCGGGATACGCAGTATTTT; CDR3 protein: CASGLVLGARDTQYF
clone size: -; V gene: TRBV7-2; D gene: -; J gene: TRBJ2-3; CDR3 DNA: TGTGCCAGCAGCTTACAGCCCGCAGGCGTCACAGATACGCAGTATTTT; CDR3 protein: CASSLQPAGVTDTQYF
clone size: -; V gene: TRBV11-2; D gene: -; J gene: TRBJ2-3; CDR3 DNA: TGTGCCAGTAGCTTAGATTTTGGGGCCGCGCAGTATTTT; CDR3 protein: CASSLDFGAAQYF
clone size: -; V gene: TRBV12-3/TRBV12-4; D gene: -; J gene: TRBJ1-1; CDR3 DNA: TGTGCCAGCAGCACTTGGAACACTGAAGCTTTCTTT; CDR3 protein: CASSTWNTEAFF
clone size: -; V gene: TRBV5-4; D gene: -; J gene: TRBJ2-6; CDR3 DNA: TGTGCCTGTACTTTAGGGGGGGAGACACCTTCTGGGGCCAACGTCCTGACTTTC; CDR3 protein: CACTLGGETPSGANVLTF
clone size: -; V gene: TRBV4-1; D gene: -; J gene: TRBJ2-5; CDR3 DNA: TGCGCCAGCAGCCCCCAGGTGGTTCAAGAGACCCAGTACTTC; CDR3 protein: CASSPQVVQETQYF
clone size: -; V gene: TRBV2; D gene: -; J gene: TRBJ1-1; CDR3 DNA: TGTGCCAGCAGTGACAAGGAGGGGCTCACTGAAGCTTTCTTT; CDR3 protein: CASSDKEGLTEAFF
clone size: once; V gene: TRBV19; D gene: TRBD1; J gene: TRBJ1-5; CDR3 DNA: TGTGCCAGTAAGACCGTTCGGGACAGCCTCAATCAGCCCCAGCATTTT; CDR3 protein: CASKTVRDSLNQPQHF
clone size: -; V gene: TRBV5-1; D gene: -; J gene: TRBJ1-3; CDR3 DNA: TGCGCCAGCAGCTTCGTTTCGACATTAGACATCTCTGGAAACACCATATATTTT; CDR3 protein: CASSFVSTLDISGNTIYF
clone size: -; V gene: TRBV7-8; D gene: TRBD1; J gene: TRBJ2-7; CDR3 DNA: TGTGCCAGCAGCTTGAGGACAGGGAGGTACGAGCAGTACTTC; CDR3 protein: CASSLRTGRYEQYF
clone size: -; V gene: TRBV7-9; D gene: TRBD2; J gene: TRBJ2-3; CDR3 DNA: TGTGCCAGCAGCTTAGCGGGACTAGCGGGGGGAACAGATACGCAGTATTTT; CDR3 protein: CASSLAGLAGGTDTQYF
clone size: once; V gene: TRBV19; D gene: TRBD2; J gene: TRBJ2-1; CDR3 DNA: TGTGCCAGTAGTATAGCCGGAGCGGGGCTCTCCTACAATGAGCAGTTCTTC; CDR3 protein: CASSIAGAGLSYNEQFF
clone size: -; V gene: TRBV5-6; D gene: TRBD1; J gene: TRBJ1-2; CDR3 DNA: TGTGCCAGCAGCCCGGGGCCCAGGGGGGTAACCTTC; CDR3 protein: CASSPGPRGVTF
clone size: -; V gene: TRBV11-3; D gene: TRBD2; J gene: TRBJ2-3; CDR3 DNA: TGTGCCAGCAGCTTAGGTAGCGGGAGAAGCGAAGCAGATACGCAGTATTTT; CDR3 protein: CASSLGSGRSEADTQYF
clone size: -; V gene: TRBV7-2; D gene: TRBD1; J gene: TRBJ1-5; CDR3 DNA: TGTGCCAGCAGCTTTGACAGGGACGGTTATCAGCCCCAGCATTTT; CDR3 protein: CASSFDRDGYQPQHF
clone size: -; V gene: TRBV7-2; D gene: TRBD1; J gene: TRBJ2-7; CDR3 DNA: TGTGCCAGCAGCTTAGTGGGACAGCCTCGATCCTACGAGCAGTACTTC; CDR3 protein: CASSLVGQPRSYEQYF
clone size: -; V gene: TRBV4-1; D gene: -; J gene: TRBJ2-7; CDR3 DNA: TGCGCCAGCAGCGGGGCAGGGCCCTACGAGCAGTACTTC; CDR3 protein: CASSGAGPYEQYF
clone size: -; V gene: TRBV7-2; D gene: -; J gene: TRBJ1-5; CDR3 DNA: TGTGCCAGCAGCTTAGTCGGGGGGGGCAAGAGCAATCAGCCCCAGCATTTT; CDR3 protein: CASSLVGGGKSNQPQHF
clone size: -; V gene: TRBV19; D gene: TRBD1; J gene: TRBJ1-5; CDR3 DNA: TGTGCCAGTAGCCGGGACAGGGGGCTTCAGCCCCAGCATTTT; CDR3 protein: CASSRDRGLQPQHF
clone size: -; V gene: TRBV28; D gene: TRBD1; J gene: TRBJ1-5; CDR3 DNA: TGTGCCAGCAGTTTGGGGGACAGGAGTTACAATCAGCCCCAGCATTTT; CDR3 protein: CASSLGDRSYNQPQHF
clone size: -; V gene: TRBV12-3/TRBV12-4; D gene: -; J gene: TRBJ2-7; CDR3 DNA: TGTGCCAGCAGTACAACGTACTACGAGCAGTACTTC; CDR3 protein: CASSTTYYEQYF
clone size: once; V gene: TRBV30; D gene: -; J gene: TRBJ1-5; CDR3 DNA: TGTGCCTGGAGTGTACAGGGAGATCAGCCCCAGCATTTT; CDR3 protein: CAWSVQGDQPQHF
clone size: -; V gene: TRBV13; D gene: TRBD2; J gene: TRBJ2-5; CDR3 DNA: TGTGCCAGCAGCAACCCGACTAGCGGGGGTGGGGAGACCCAGTACTTC; CDR3 protein: CASSNPTSGGGETQYF
clone size: -; V gene: TRBV6-1; D gene: TRBD1; J gene: TRBJ1-6; CDR3 DNA: TGTGCCAGCAGTGACCGGGACAGGGGTAATTCACCCCTCCACTTT; CDR3 protein: CASSDRDRGNSPLHF
clone size: -; V gene: TRBV19; D gene: -; J gene: TRBJ1-5; CDR3 DNA: TGTGCCACAAGCCTTGTCGGGCGGACTTTGAGCAATCAGCCCCAGCATTTT; CDR3 protein: CATSLVGRTLSNQPQHF
clone size: -; V gene: TRBV11-1; D gene: TRBD1; J gene: TRBJ1-4; CDR3 DNA: TGTGCCAGCAGCTTATACGGGACAGGCAATGAAAAACTGTTTTTT; CDR3 protein: CASSLYGTGNEKLFF
clone size: -; V gene: TRBV27; D gene: -; J gene: TRBJ2-7; CDR3 DNA: TGTGCCAGCAGTTCCTCAGGGGCCCTTATCTCCTACGAGCAGTACTTC; CDR3 protein: CASSSSGALISYEQYF
clone size: -; V gene: TRBV28; D gene: TRBD1; J gene: TRBJ1-4; CDR3 DNA: TGTGCCAGCAGGGATCGGACAGGGGCTGGTAATGAAAAACTGTTTTTT; CDR3 protein: CASRDRTGAGNEKLFF
clone size: -; V gene: TRBV7-9; D gene: TRBD1; J gene: TRBJ2-5; CDR3 DNA: TGTGCCAGCAGCTTACAGGGGGCTGGAGAGACCCAGTACTTC; CDR3 protein: CASSLQGAGETQYF
clone size: -; V gene: TRBV24-1; D gene: TRBD1; J gene: TRBJ2-1; CDR3 DNA: TGTGCCACCAGCAGATCCAGCCTACAGGGGGCCTTTAATGAGCAGTTCTTC; CDR3 protein: CATSRSSLQGAFNEQFF
clone size: -; V gene: TRBV29-1; D gene: -; J gene: TRBJ2-3; CDR3 DNA: TGCAGCGTTGGCAGGGGCACGGATACGCAGTATTTT; CDR3 protein: CSVGRGTDTQYF
clone size: once; V gene: TRBV7-8; D gene: -; J gene: TRBJ1-4; CDR3 DNA: TGTGCCAGCAGCTGGGACAACGAGAATGAAAAACTGTTTTTT; CDR3 protein: CASSWDNENEKLFF
clone size: few; V gene: TRBV30; D gene: TRBD1; J gene: TRBJ1-6; CDR3 DNA: TGTGCCTGGGTTTCAAAAGGGGGCCCTTCGGGATCACCCCTCCACTTT; CDR3 protein: CAWVSKGGPSGSPLHF
clone size: -; V gene: TRBV7-8; D gene: -; J gene: TRBJ1-2; CDR3 DNA: TGTGCCAGCAGCTTATCCCGGGGGGCGGCCTATGGCTACACCTTC; CDR3 protein: CASSLSRGAAYGYTF
clone size: -; V gene: TRBV11-3; D gene: -; J gene: TRBJ2-5; CDR3 DNA: TGTGCCAGCAGCTTAGTTTCAGCGAGCCGGGTCGGAAACCAAGAGACCCAGTACTTC; CDR3 protein: CASSLVSASRVGNQETQYF
clone size: -; V gene: TRBV3-1/TRBV3-2; D gene: TRBD2; J gene: TRBJ2-1; CDR3 DNA: TGTGCCAGCAGCCAGGGGCGGGAGTCTAGTGAGCAGTTCTTC; CDR3 protein: CASSQGRESSEQFF
clone size: -; V gene: TRBV11-1; D gene: TRBD1; J gene: TRBJ2-2; CDR3 DNA: TGTGCCAGCAGCCCGAGGGCCAGGACAGGATCCGGGGAGCTGTTTTTT; CDR3 protein: CASSPRARTGSGELFF